These 11 T cell receptor beta chains came from one sample sequenced in a study of post-analysis software for immune sequencing data (dated by TCRdb to about 2015). No antigen has been identified for these receptors. Points the paper makes about the study in general: Patients showed significantly higher frequencies than controls for five TRBV segments, among them TRBV5-6, TRBV5-1 and TRBV20-1.

The library was built by means of PCR. These reads were obtained on an Illumina HiSeq 2500. To reduce PCR and sequencing biases, unique molecular identifiers were incorporated into the TCR beta cDNA libraries. Through fastp at Q25 and MiXCR, TCRdb rebuilt clones from the public reads, retaining in-frame beta chains. Rows with one shared CDR3 protein collapse into an entry with the most common genes and DNA. For this sample there are around 250,000 distinct CDR3 sequences; 36% appear just once. Around 5.2% of the sample belongs to the ten largest clones. Source material: blood. All receptors come from a girl aged 10 to 17 with multiple sclerosis.

Note on this clonotype: Relative to the germline gene, one junction end is altered; a read error may explain this. J is TRBJ2-1 and V is TRBV4-2; 8 bases are shared with TRBD2. The CDR3 contains 18 residues. Germline values: CDR1 LGHNA, CDR2 YNFKEQ. The CDR3 here is CTSSQVVLAGVTYNEQFF. DNA for the CDR3: TGTACCAGCAGCCAAGTAGTCCTAGCGGGTGTCACCTACAATGAGCAGTTCTTC.

The chain links TRBV6-1 to TRBJ1-1; unclear D gene. V lost 1 base and J 1 base, leaving 10 bases between the germline ends. The CDR3 spans 15 residues. Germline V gene sequence: CDR1 MNHNS, CDR2 SASEGT. The CDR3 nucleotides are TGTGCCAGCAGTGAAGGGCGACGGCAGAACACTGAAGCTTTCTTT. As protein: CASSEGRRQNTEAFF.

This clonotype has ten or more counts. This chain uses TRBV12-3 or TRBV12-4 with TRBJ2-1, with 8 positions matching TRBD1. CDR3 size: 14 residues. Unmatched junction bases numbered 10, after V lost 7 bases and J lost 8 bases. The CDR3 region has the DNA TGTGCCAGCAAATACGACAGGGGAGTCGATGAGCAGTTCTTC. This translates into CASKYDRGVDEQFF.

The chain carries TRBV7-3 and TRBJ2-1, with 7 positions matching TRBD1. J was trimmed by 7 bases and V by 2 bases; bases with no gene match: 8. The CDR3 runs 15 residues. The germline V gene has CDR1 SGHTA and CDR2 FQGTGA. The CDR3 region has the DNA TGTGCCAGCAGCTTACTGACAGGGTCCGAGAATGAGCAGTTCTTC. Translating it yields CASSLLTGSENEQFF. The entire variable domain, with the rest obtained from reference TRBV7-3 and TRBJ2-1, is as follows: GAGVSQTPSNKVTEKGKYVELRCDPISGHTALYWYRQSLGQGPEFLIYFQGTGAADDSGLPNDRFFAVRPEGSVSTLKIQRTERGDSAVYLCASSLLTGSENEQFFGPGTRLTVL.

About this clonotype itself: It may be a read error: a sequence one base away is much more abundant. This sequence joins TRBV6-2 or TRBV6-3 and TRBJ2-4, with D maybe TRBD2 (5 bases). CDR3 length equals 17 residues. Per the germline V gene, CDR1 is MNHEY and CDR2 is SVGEGT. The CDR3 spells CASSYSTTALAKNTQYF. The CDR3 region has the DNA TGTGCCAGCAGTTACTCGACCACAGCTCTAGCCAAAAACACTCAGTACTTC.

This clonotype occurred a few times. A read error may explain this, as a much larger clone is one base away. V is TRBV5-1 and J is TRBJ2-1; 9 bases map to TRBD2. The better agreement between TRBJ2-7 and the DNA end casts doubt on the J call. The CDR3 has 15 amino acids. CDR1 SGHRS and CDR2 YFSETQ come from the germline V gene. CDR3 loop: CASSRLAGVGNEQYF. In DNA form, the CDR3 reads TGCGCCAGCAGCCGTTTAGCGGGAGTCGGCAATGAGCAGTACTTC.

CDR3 residues: CSAGRAGNSPLHF. DNA for the CDR3: TGCAGTGCCGGGAGGGCGGGTAATTCACCCCTCCACTTT. The rearrangement links TRBV20-1 to TRBJ1-6; unclear D gene. The CDR3 contains 13 residues. Trimming took 6 bases from V and 6 from J, leaving 12 bases between them. Germline V gives CDR1 DFQATT, CDR2 SNEGSKA (reference sequence).

This clonotype was observed many times. This chain uses TRBV20-1 with TRBJ2-3; TRBD1 is a possible D gene (7 bases). Germline CDR1 is DFQATT and CDR2 is SNEGSKA (reference sequence). CDR3 length: 14 residues. Trimming took off 5 bases at V and 2 bases at J, with 14 bases between the two ends. CDR3 loop: CSASGGGPTDTQYF. In DNA form, the CDR3 reads TGCAGTGCTTCAGGGGGAGGACCCACAGATACGCAGTATTTT.

This clonotype was seen a handful of times. A much larger clone sits a single nucleotide away, making a read error possible. V and J are TRBV29-1 and TRBJ2-7; either TRBD1 or TRBD2 may supply D (5 bases each). The V end lost 4 bases, the J end lost 2 bases, and 12 bases lay between the germline ends. The CDR3 runs to 13 residues. Germline lookup yields CDR1 SQVTM and CDR2 ANQGSEA. CDR3 in DNA: TGCAGCGTTGGGGGGTCGGAACCCTACGAGCAGTACTTC. This translates into CSVGGSEPYEQYF.

This clonotype was found many times. The CDR3 DNA reads TGTGCCATCAGTGCAGTCTCCGCCGTAGATAATTCACCCCTCCACTTT. It specifies CAISAVSAVDNSPLHF. The V gene is TRBV10-3, the J gene TRBJ1-6; D is unresolved. Per germline, CDR1 ENHRY and CDR2 SYGVKD. There are 16 residues in the CDR3. Deletions cut 4 bases from V and 5 bases from J, with 15 bases between.

The chain uses TRBV7-3 and TRBJ1-1; unclear D gene. Germline CDR1 and CDR2: SGHTA and FQGTGA. Trimming removed 3 bases at V and 0 bases at J, with 14 bases between. CDR3 size: 16 residues. DNA for the CDR3: TGTGCCAGCAGCTTGAACGCACGGAGAATGAACACTGAAGCTTTCTTT. Its protein product is CASSLNARRMNTEAFF.